The 30 T cell receptor beta chains listed next were all sequenced from one sample in a study of shared clonotypes between healthy human individuals (dated by TCRdb to the early 2020s). Libraries were prepared through the immunoSEQ multiplex PCR assay. TCRdb retrieved this table from immuneACCESS and kept in-frame rearrangements only. Not all clones are present; in checked studies, unresolved V genes account for under half, and no reason is known for the remainder. Here the sample has 450,000 to 500,000 clones; about 79% occur a single time. The ten largest make up 13% of the sample. Sequenced input: PBMCs. These receptors came from a woman aged 35 to 49 in good health. Some clones in this sample may be carry-over from other donors' samples.

This rearrangement joins TRBV7-9 to TRBJ2-2; D remains unclear. V was cut by 2 bases and J by 7 bases, with 5 bases left in between. Germline values: CDR1 SEHNR, CDR2 FQNEAQ (reference sequence). The CDR3 contains 12 residues. CDR3 loop: CASSLPVGELFF. The CDR3, as DNA: TGTGCCAGCAGCTTACCAGTCGGGGAGCTGTTTTTT.

This clone has a single count. This CDR3 reads CASSVRGVDEQFF. As DNA, the CDR3 is TGTGCCAGCAGCGTCCGGGGGGTGGATGAGCAGTTCTTC. The chain carries TRBV5-4 and TRBJ2-1; TRBD2 aligns across 7 bases. CDR3 length: 13 residues. The germline V gene has CDR1 SGHNT and CDR2 YYREEE (reference sequence). The V and J ends lost 4 bases and 8 bases, in that order; junction bases with no gene match: 6.

V is TRBV10-2 and J is TRBJ2-1, with D uncertain. V lost 3 bases and J 3 bases, leaving 9 bases between the germline ends. The CDR3 consists of 14 residues. Germline assignment: CDR1 WSHSY and CDR2 SAAADI. CDR3 bases: TGCGCCAGCAGTGATTACCCCCTCTACAATGAGCAGTTCTTC. Its translation: CASSDYPLYNEQFF.

This chain uses TRBV7-2 with TRBJ1-4, with 7 bases aligning to TRBD1. CDR1 is SGHTA, CDR2 FQGNSA, per germline. V lost 5 bases and J lost 7; bases outside the gene matches: 10. The CDR3 runs to 15 residues. For the CDR3, the DNA is TGTGCCAGCAGCCTGCAGACAGGGACGGGTGAAAAACTGTTTTTT. It specifies CASSLQTGTGEKLFF.

The chain carries TRBV6-5 and TRBJ2-7, with no clear D. V was clipped by 6 bases and J by 6 bases, with 15 bases between them. The CDR3 has 13 residues. Germline CDR1 and CDR2: MNHEY and SVGAGI. The CDR3 region is CASSPHSDGEQYF. The CDR3 nucleotides read TGTGCCAGCAGCCCCCACTCGGACGGCGAGCAGTACTTC.

The chain couples TRBV7-6 to TRBJ1-2; 10 positions match TRBD1. In germline, CDR1 is SGHVS, CDR2 FNYEAQ. This CDR3 contains 19 residues. V was clipped by 0 bases and J by 4 bases; unmatched bases: 14. The CDR3 coding sequence is TGTGCCAGCAGCTTAGCCCCTCCGGGACAGGGGCTCTTTGGCTATGGCTACACCTTC. Its translation: CASSLAPPGQGLFGYGYTF.

The V and J genes are TRBV4-3 and TRBJ1-1; D call uncertain. The CDR3 covers 14 residues. Germline V CDR1 and CDR2: LGHNA, YSLEER. V was pared by 4 bases and J by 0 bases, with 9 bases between. CDR3 residues: CASSLRTMNTEAFF. The CDR3 region has the DNA TGCGCCAGCAGCCTTAGGACGATGAACACTGAAGCTTTCTTT.

Note on this clone: A far larger clone is only one base removed, so a read error is likely. The rearrangement joins TRBV7-9 to TRBJ2-1, with 10 bases aligning to TRBD1. The CDR3 covers 16 residues. Germline loops: CDR1 SEHNR, CDR2 FQNEAQ (reference sequence). The CDR3 coding sequence is TGTGCCGGCAGCCCGGGGCCCGGGACAGGGGTGTTTGAGCAGTTCTTC. Amino acids: CAGSPGPGTGVFEQFF.

The gene calls are TRBV5-1 and TRBJ2-3; TRBD2 aligns across 7 bases. Germline trimming cut 0 bases from V and 3 bases from J; bases unmatched to any gene: 10. CDR1 SGHRS and CDR2 YFSETQ come from the germline V gene. The CDR3 consists of 17 residues. The CDR3, as DNA: TGCGCCAGCAGCTTGGACTATGGGGTTAGCGGGACAGATACGCAGTATTTT. It codes for CASSLDYGVSGTDTQYF.

About this clone itself: A far larger clone is one base from this, pointing to a likely read error. The genes are TRBV30 and TRBJ2-7, with D unresolved. V lost 0 bases and J 0 bases, leaving 9 bases between the germline ends. The V gene's germline CDR1 is GTSNPN and CDR2 SVGIG (reference sequence). The CDR3 totals 14 residues. The CDR3 DNA follows: TGTGCCTGGAGTGTACTCAGGAGCTCCTACGAGCAGTACTTC. It codes for CAWSVLRSSYEQYF.

This chain uses TRBV9 with TRBJ2-7, with D perhaps TRBD1 or TRBD2 (5 bases each). CDR1 SGDLS and CDR2 YYNGEE come from the germline V gene. Trimming removed 4 bases at V and 2 bases at J, with 13 bases between. CDR3 length equals 14 residues. The CDR3 bases are TGTGCCAGCAGCCCCGGGGCCACGACCTACGAGCAGTACTTC. It specifies CASSPGATTYEQYF.

This chain joins TRBV2 and TRBJ1-1, with a possible D match to TRBD1 (5 bases). V lost 6 bases and J lost 0, with 11 bases in between. This CDR3 has 14 amino acids. Per germline, CDR1 SNHLY and CDR2 FYNNEI. Here the CDR3 reads CASRIDRLNTEAFF. The CDR3 nucleotides read TGTGCCAGCAGAATAGACAGACTGAACACTGAAGCTTTCTTT.

This clone was found a few times. The chain combines TRBV2 with TRBJ2-1, with 10 nucleotides matching TRBD1. This CDR3 contains 15 residues. The junction had 7 bases not matched to a gene; V was cut back by 6 bases and J by 5 bases. CDR1 and CDR2 from the germline V gene are SNHLY and FYNNEI. CDR3: CASRNRDRGHNEQFF. The CDR3 region has the DNA TGTGCCAGCAGGAACCGGGACAGGGGACACAATGAGCAGTTCTTC. The full variable domain, rest sourced from reference TRBV2 and TRBJ2-1, is EPEVTQTPSHQVTQMGQEVILRCVPISNHLYFYWYRQILGQKVEFLVSFYNNEISEKSEIFDDQFSVERPDGSNFTLKIRSTKLEDSAMYFCASRNRDRGHNEQFFGPGTRLTVL.

This chain links TRBV7-2 with TRBJ2-2; D gene ambiguous. V was shortened by 7 bases and J by 6 bases, with 12 bases between the two germline ends. This CDR3 has 13 residues. Per the germline V gene, CDR1 is SGHTA and CDR2 is FQGNSA. The CDR3 protein is CASTLGFSGELFF. CDR3 DNA: TGTGCCAGCACCCTAGGGTTTTCCGGGGAGCTGTTTTTT.

This chain connects TRBV14 to TRBJ2-7; D might be TRBD2 (5 bases). The V gene lost 2 bases and the J gene lost 4 bases, with 12 bases spanning the gap. There are 14 residues in the CDR3. Germline V gives CDR1 SGHDN, CDR2 FVKESK. The CDR3 protein is CASSQTGGWYEQYF. CDR3 bases: TGTGCCAGCAGCCAAACCGGAGGCTGGTACGAGCAGTACTTC.

The sample holds many counts of this clone. The rearrangement joins TRBV27 to TRBJ2-7, with no clear D. The CDR3 extends over 13 amino acids. Trimming took off 7 bases at V and 1 base at J, with 11 bases between the two ends. Per the germline V gene, CDR1 is MNHEY and CDR2 is SMNVEV (reference sequence). This CDR3 reads CASTNWGSYEQYF. The CDR3 DNA reads TGTGCCAGCACCAATTGGGGATCCTACGAGCAGTACTTC.

The chain couples TRBV7-8 to TRBJ2-7; D is unresolved. CDR1 SGHVS and CDR2 FQNEAQ come from the germline V gene. Trimming cost V 2 bases and J 7 bases, with 9 bases left between them. The CDR3 contains 12 residues. CDR3 amino acids: CASSLQVGEQYF. DNA of the CDR3: TGTGCCAGCAGCTTACAAGTGGGGGAGCAGTACTTC.

The gene calls are TRBV7-9 and TRBJ2-4, with TRBD1 matching over 8 bases. This CDR3 comprises 16 residues. Germline assignment: CDR1 SEHNR and CDR2 FQNEAQ (reference sequence). With V trimmed by 3 bases and J by 2 bases, 6 bases remained unmatched. The CDR3 is CASSFYRGLSKNIQYF. The CDR3 DNA reads as TGTGCCAGCAGCTTTTACAGGGGGTTATCCAAAAACATTCAGTACTTC. Drawing the rest from reference TRBV7-9 and TRBJ2-4, the complete variable domain is DTGVSQNPRHKITKRGQNVTFRCDPISEHNRLYWYRQTLGQGPEFLTYFQNEAQLEKSRLLSDRFSAERPKGSFSTLEIQRTEQGDSAMYLCASSFYRGLSKNIQYFGAGTRLSVL.

This clone was seen more than once but under ten times. The identical CDR3 is also encoded by other nucleotide sequences in the sample. This chain connects TRBV7-6 to TRBJ1-2; 8 nucleotides agree with TRBD1. Germline V CDR1 and CDR2: SGHVS, FNYEAQ. The length of the CDR3 is 14 residues. J lost 3 bases, V lost 5 bases, and 5 bases had no gene match. The CDR3 sequence: CASSPTGGDYGYTF. CDR3 nucleotides: TGTGCCAGCAGCCCAACAGGGGGGGACTATGGCTACACCTTC.

V and J are TRBV19 and TRBJ2-5, with 8 nucleotides matching TRBD2. The CDR3 is 16 residues long. CDR1 is LNHDA and CDR2 is SQIVND in the germline V gene (reference sequence). Trimming took 7 bases from V and 9 from J; bases not matched to a gene: 19. This CDR3 reads CASIQKEAGEGEAQYF. CDR3 DNA sequence: TGTGCCAGTATCCAAAAAGAAGCGGGAGAGGGCGAGGCCCAGTACTTC.

This clone was counted only a few times. This chain uses TRBV5-4 with TRBJ1-2; D gene unclear. The length of the CDR3 is 13 residues. With 0 bases removed from V and 4 bases from J, the gap between germline ends came to 7 bases. Germline assignment: CDR1 SGHNT and CDR2 YYREEE (reference sequence). This CDR3 reads CASSLDQSYGYTF. CDR3 coding DNA: TGTGCCAGCAGCTTGGACCAATCCTATGGCTACACCTTC.

J is TRBJ1-3 and V is TRBV5-6; D unresolved. V dropped 0 bases and J dropped 4 bases, with 8 bases sitting between them. This CDR3 is 14 amino acids long. CDR1 and CDR2 (germline): SGHDT, YYEEEE. CDR3 region: CASSLGQQGNTIYF. The CDR3 DNA is TGTGCCAGCAGCTTGGGGCAGCAAGGAAACACCATATATTTT.

The chain joins TRBV6-5 to TRBJ2-7, with TRBD2 identical over 8 bases. Trimming took 5 bases from V and 3 from J; bases not matched to a gene: 6. Per the germline V gene, CDR1 is MNHEY and CDR2 is SVGAGI. The CDR3 loop spans 14 amino acids. CDR3 coding DNA: TGTGCCAGCAGTACGACTAGCGAGAACTACGAGCAGTACTTC. Amino acids: CASSTTSENYEQYF.

Notes on this clone: A single base is all that separates this from a far larger clone, so a read error is likely. This rearrangement joins TRBV30 to TRBJ2-5, with D perhaps matching TRBD1 (5 bases). Trimming took off 4 bases at V and 0 bases at J, with 12 bases between the two ends. The CDR3 is made up of 14 amino acids. Germline lookup yields CDR1 GTSNPN and CDR2 SVGIG (reference sequence). CDR3 in DNA: TGTGCCTGGAACCGACAGATCTACCAAGAGACCCAGTACTTC. Encoded protein: CAWNRQIYQETQYF.

This clone was seen only a few times. This sample also contains other DNA sequences that code for the same CDR3. The rearrangement uses TRBV5-4 and TRBJ1-1; a possible D gene is TRBD1 (5 bases). Germline V gene data show CDR1 as SGHNT and CDR2 as YYREEE (reference sequence). This CDR3 has 13 residues. V was trimmed by 0 bases and J by 3 bases, leaving 6 bases between them. In DNA form, the CDR3 reads TGTGCCAGCAGCTTGGGCAGGGACACTGAAGCTTTCTTT. Its protein is CASSLGRDTEAFF.

CDR3 residues: CASSILGQTQQPQHF. The CDR3 nucleotides read TGTGCCAGTAGTATACTGGGACAGACCCAACAGCCCCAGCATTTT. The chain links TRBV19 to TRBJ1-5; 7 bases line up with TRBD1. The trim removed 2 bases at V and 7 bases at J, leaving 8 bases unmatched. Germline CDR1 reads LNHDA; CDR2 reads SQIVND (reference sequence). This CDR3 region has 15 residues.

The chain is built from TRBV5-1 and TRBJ2-3, with D perhaps TRBD2 (5 bases). The CDR3 covers 14 residues. CDR1 SGHRS and CDR2 YFSETQ come from the germline V gene. V lost 3 bases and J lost 6, with 14 bases in between. The CDR3 DNA reads as TGCGCCAGCAGCTGGCCCGAGGGTCCGGATACGCAGTATTTT. This gives the protein CASSWPEGPDTQYF. Full variable domain (outside the CDR3, taken from reference TRBV5-1 and TRBJ2-3): KAGVTQTPRYLIKTRGQQVTLSCSPISGHRSVSWYQQTPGQGLQFLFEYFSETQRNKGNFPGRFSGRQFSNSRSEMNVSTLELGDSALYLCASSWPEGPDTQYFGPGTRLTVL.

This chain links TRBV6-1 with TRBJ1-5, with D unclear. Germline V gene data show CDR1 as MNHNS and CDR2 as SASEGT. V was trimmed by 2 bases and J by 6 bases, leaving 14 bases between them. The CDR3 loop spans 15 amino acids. The CDR3 loop is CASSENMAVGQPQHF. The DNA for the CDR3 is TGTGCCAGCAGTGAAAACATGGCCGTCGGTCAGCCCCAGCATTTT.

The chain couples TRBV7-2 to TRBJ2-1; the D gene could be TRBD1 or TRBD2 (5 bases each). This CDR3 is 13 amino acids long. Trimming cost V 2 bases and J 8 bases, with 10 bases left between them. Germline V gives CDR1 SGHTA, CDR2 FQGNSA. In nucleotides, the CDR3 is TGTGCCAGCAGCTTACTAGGGGAGTATGAGCAGTTCTTC. It codes for CASSLLGEYEQFF.

The V and J genes are TRBV11-2 and TRBJ2-7; no reliable D call. The CDR3 contains 12 residues. Trimming cost V 5 bases and J 6 bases, with 11 bases left between them. CDR1 is SGHAT, CDR2 FQNNGV, per germline. DNA for the CDR3: TGTGCCAGCAGCGGTTTAGGACGCGAGCAGTACTTC. This sequence encodes CASSGLGREQYF.